Listed here is a single TCR beta chain. Its antigen is still unknown. The data derive from a study of OX40 agonist ivuxolimab in advanced cancers. Study conclusions and caveats: The antigen specificity of the peripheral T cells (those that were expanded) was not determined.

From germline, CDR1 is SNHLY and CDR2 FYNNEI. V dropped 6 bases and J dropped 5; count of bases not matched to a gene: 9. This CDR3 has 15 amino acids. The data were produced by immunoSEQ multiplex PCR, yet TCRdb's version contains in-frame clones alone and is incomplete. Among 75,000 to 95,000 clones listed, 85% to 90% were seen once. Sequencing was performed on CD4+ or CD8+ T cells sorted from blood, taken in a trial of the OX40 agonist ivuxolimab. The J gene is TRBJ2-1, the V gene TRBV2; 8 nucleotides align to TRBD2. This TCR was recovered from an adult with an advanced solid tumor such as melanoma, head and neck, liver or kidney cancer. The CDR3 reads CASSIPGTSNNEQFF. CDR3 nucleotides: TGTGCCAGCAGCATCCCCGGGACTAGTAACAATGAGCAGTTCTTC.